This T cell receptor (beta chain) is drawn from a study of cytomegalovirus exposure and HLA in healthy donors. Study-wide context: Earlier findings included some 120 million unique TCR beta sequences obtained from roughly 200 million T cells.

Study-level findings and limits: Rarity held for most TCR sequences, but there were some public TCRs that occurred in many donors.

From germline, CDR1 is LNHDA and CDR2 SQIVND (reference sequence). V trimming: 3 bases; J trimming: 8 bases; junction bases outside the gene matches: 13. This CDR3 has 17 residues. PCR involved 60 Vbeta and 13 Jbeta primers. Original processing notes: Counted up in a later analysis, unique TCR beta chains came to some 72 million, with around 12 million shared. Only in-frame clones appear in the TCRdb table, and some are missing; sequencing was by immunoSEQ multiplex PCR. For V, J and clone size, that table is used; D and trimming come from the DNA. The repertoire consists of approximately 88,000 clones, with 64% occurring once and the leading ten covering 2.5% to 3.5%. This clone was detected only a few times. Its antigen remains unidentified.

V and J are TRBV19 and TRBJ2-1; TRBD2 matches at 10 bases. The receptor's source is a man between 60 and 70 years old in good health and CMV-seronegative. Material: PBMCs. The CDR3 loop reads CASSIIAGGPMTHEQFF. The CDR3 coding sequence is TGTGCCAGTAGTATTATAGCGGGAGGCCCTATGACCCATGAGCAGTTCTTC. The whole variable domain, filled in from reference TRBV19 and TRBJ2-1, reads DGGITQSPKYLFRKEGQNVTLSCEQNLNHDAMYWYRQDPGQGLRLIYYSQIVNDFQKGDIAEGYSVSREKKESFPLTVTSAQKNPTAFYLCASSIIAGGPMTHEQFFGPGTRLTVL.